These 14 T cell receptor beta chains share one sample of origin, sequenced in a study of blood T cell repertoires in COVID-19 (dated by TCRdb to between 2020 and 2021). Libraries were built with the immunoSEQ multiplex PCR assay. The immuneACCESS repertoire file appears here via TCRdb, limited to in-frame rearrangements. These files lack a portion of the clones; in checked studies, under half of the deficit traces to unresolved V genes, and the cause of the others is not known. Across this sample there are roughly 400,000 clones, with roughly 87% seen only once. The top ten constitute roughly 1.9% of the sample. Sequenced: PBMCs or T cells enriched from blood (not recorded which). The receptors were sampled from a woman between 35 and 50 years old with acute COVID-19.

This chain links TRBV11-3 with TRBJ2-5; the D gene is possibly TRBD2 (7 bases). Deletions cut 1 base from V and 2 bases from J, with 14 bases between. The CDR3 spans 16 residues. Germline V gives CDR1 SGHNT, CDR2 YENEEA. CDR3: CASSLGVGGPQETQYF. The CDR3 DNA is TGTGCCAGCAGCTTAGGCGTCGGGGGGCCGCAAGAGACCCAGTACTTC.

The chain links TRBV11-2 to TRBJ1-1; D gene uncertain. CDR1 and CDR2 (germline): SGHAT, FQNNGV. The V end was cut by 6 bases, the J end by 1 base, with 9 bases between. There are 13 residues in the CDR3. The CDR3, as DNA: TGTGCCAGCAGTTTTAGCGCGAACACTGAAGCTTTCTTT. Its protein is CASSFSANTEAFF. Variable domain in full (rest from reference TRBV11-2 and TRBJ1-1): EAGVAQSPRYKIIEKRQSVAFWCNPISGHATLYWYQQILGQGPKLLIQFQNNGVVDDSQLPKDRFSAERLKGVDSTLKIQPAKLEDSAVYLCASSFSANTEAFFGQGTRLTVV.

The gene calls are TRBV19 and TRBJ2-1, with D possibly being TRBD1 (5 bases). The CDR3 is 13 residues long. The V end was cut by 4 bases, the J end by 6 bases, with 10 bases between. Germline-derived CDR1 and CDR2 are LNHDA and SQIVND (reference sequence). CDR3 amino acids: CASSNGHLNEQFF. Written as DNA, the CDR3 is TGTGCCAGTAGTAACGGACATCTCAATGAGCAGTTCTTC.

The rearrangement links TRBV19 to TRBJ1-2; 9 nucleotides agree with TRBD1. CDR1 is LNHDA and CDR2 is SQIVND in the germline V gene (reference sequence). The CDR3 runs 12 residues. With 8 bases clipped from V and 4 bases from J, the junction kept 2 bases outside the gene matches. The CDR3: CASVDRGYGYTF. CDR3 DNA sequence: TGTGCCAGTGTGGACAGGGGCTATGGCTACACCTTC.

The chain joins TRBV5-1 to TRBJ1-1; D might be TRBD1 (5 bases). The ends were cut back, 0 bases at V and 1 base at J, with 13 bases in the middle. The CDR3 is 16 amino acids. The germline V gene has CDR1 SGHRS and CDR2 YFSETQ. The CDR3 spells CASSLVTSGSNTEAFF. In DNA, the CDR3 is TGCGCCAGCAGCTTGGTGACTTCAGGGTCGAACACTGAAGCTTTCTTT.

The chain couples TRBV9 to TRBJ2-5; D may be TRBD2 (7 bases). This CDR3 has 14 residues. Trimming shortened V by 1 base and J by 5 bases, and 12 bases separated the two germline ends. Germline V CDR1 and CDR2: SGDLS, YYNGEE. CDR3 residues: CASSVRGGDETQYF. For the CDR3, the DNA is TGTGCCAGCAGCGTAAGGGGGGGTGATGAGACCCAGTACTTC.

The V call is TRBV5-4, the J call TRBJ2-5; D is perhaps TRBD1 (5 bases). V gave up 3 bases and J gave up 2 bases, with 8 bases separating them. Germline V gene data show CDR1 as SGHNT and CDR2 as YYREEE (reference sequence). This CDR3 has 13 amino acids. The CDR3 DNA sequence: TGTGCCAGCAGCTACAGGATTCAAGAGACCCAGTACTTC. Translation gives CASSYRIQETQYF.

The CDR3 nucleotides read TGTGCCAGCAGCTTGGCAGGGGCCACTGAAGCTTTCTTT. Translating gives CASSLAGATEAFF. The V call is TRBV5-5, the J call TRBJ1-1; a possible D gene is TRBD1 (6 bases). Trimming shortened V by 0 bases and J by 4 bases, and 7 bases separated the two germline ends. The CDR3 has 13 amino acids. The germline CDR1 and CDR2 sequences are SGHKS and YYEKEE (reference sequence).

This chain joins TRBV2 and TRBJ2-2; a possible D gene is TRBD1 (5 bases). V lost 6 bases, J lost 6 bases, and 11 bases lay in between. CDR1 and CDR2 from the germline V gene are SNHLY and FYNNEI. The CDR3 has 13 residues. The CDR3 nucleotides read TGTGCCAGCAGGGCACAGGCAGCCGGGGAGCTGTTTTTT. This gives the protein CASRAQAAGELFF.

The DNA of the CDR3 is TGCGCCAGCAGCTACGAGGGCCTTTCAAACGAAAAACTGTTTTTT. It yields the protein CASSYEGLSNEKLFF. This chain connects TRBV5-1 to TRBJ1-4; no clear D. The CDR3 covers 15 residues. Per the germline V gene, CDR1 is SGHRS and CDR2 is YFSETQ. Deletions cut 3 bases from V and 8 bases from J, with 17 bases between.

This clone was observed once. V usage is TRBV19 and J usage is TRBJ1-1; 8 bases match TRBD1. CDR3 length equals 15 residues. The germline CDR1 and CDR2 sequences are LNHDA and SQIVND (reference sequence). Trimming removed 6 bases from V and 3 bases from J; junction bases left unmatched: 9. The CDR3 spells CASRSKQGGDTEAFF. The CDR3 nucleotides read TGTGCCAGTAGAAGTAAACAGGGGGGGGACACTGAAGCTTTCTTT.

This rearrangement joins TRBV12-5 to TRBJ2-3; tentatively, D is TRBD2 (6 bases). V was trimmed by 3 bases and J by 3 bases, leaving 10 bases between them. Germline CDR1 reads LGHNT; CDR2 reads FRNRAP. The CDR3 is made up of 14 amino acids. CDR3 amino acids: CASGFGSGTDTQYF. The CDR3 bases are TGTGCTAGTGGTTTTGGCAGCGGGACAGATACGCAGTATTTT.

The chain carries TRBV7-8 and TRBJ2-5, with a tentative D call TRBD1 (5 bases). There are 15 residues in the CDR3. Germline CDR1 is SGHVS and CDR2 is FQNEAQ. The V and J ends lost 1 base and 1 base respectively, with 10 bases between them. CDR3 in amino acids: CASSLVGGAQETQYF. The CDR3 nucleotides read TGTGCCAGCAGCTTAGTCGGTGGGGCCCAAGAGACCCAGTACTTC. Filled out from reference TRBV7-8 and TRBJ2-5, the complete variable domain reads GAGVSQSPRYKVAKRGQDVALRCDPISGHVSLFWYQQALGQGPEFLTYFQNEAQLDKSGLPSDRFFAERPEGSVSTLKIQRTQQEDSAVYLCASSLVGGAQETQYFGPGTRLLVL.

This chain connects TRBV5-1 to TRBJ2-7; D might be TRBD2 (6 bases). The germline gives CDR1 SGHRS, CDR2 YFSETQ. This CDR3 is built from 14 residues. Trimming took 3 bases from V and 1 from J, leaving 11 bases between them. The CDR3 sequence is CASSYGTYSYEQYF. CDR3 nucleotides: TGCGCCAGCAGCTACGGGACTTATTCCTACGAGCAGTACTTC.